This T cell receptor (beta chain) was sequenced in a study of blood T cells in healthy people across ages. The V gene lost 2 bases and the J gene lost 2 bases, with 10 bases spanning the gap. Looked up from germline, CDR1 is MNHNS and CDR2 is SASEGT. This CDR3 comprises 14 residues. The authors ran a second PCR of 7 to 11 cycles using a sample-barcoded 5' primer and a J-beta primer mix. Every single cDNA molecule received a tag from a template-switch adaptor with 12 random nucleotides. TCRdb re-called the 5' RACE reads through MiXCR, storing one row per CDR3 protein. The data contain fewer than 900,000 distinct CDR3 sequences, around 34% of them seen just once; the ten biggest clones take up 10% to 15%.

Sequenced material: blood. This TCR was recovered from a man aged 18-30 years in good health. The J gene is TRBJ2-7, the V gene TRBV6-1; D remains unclear. CDR3 coding DNA: TGTGCCAGCAGTGAATACAACAGACCCTACGAGCAGTACTTC. Its translation: CASSEYNRPYEQYF.